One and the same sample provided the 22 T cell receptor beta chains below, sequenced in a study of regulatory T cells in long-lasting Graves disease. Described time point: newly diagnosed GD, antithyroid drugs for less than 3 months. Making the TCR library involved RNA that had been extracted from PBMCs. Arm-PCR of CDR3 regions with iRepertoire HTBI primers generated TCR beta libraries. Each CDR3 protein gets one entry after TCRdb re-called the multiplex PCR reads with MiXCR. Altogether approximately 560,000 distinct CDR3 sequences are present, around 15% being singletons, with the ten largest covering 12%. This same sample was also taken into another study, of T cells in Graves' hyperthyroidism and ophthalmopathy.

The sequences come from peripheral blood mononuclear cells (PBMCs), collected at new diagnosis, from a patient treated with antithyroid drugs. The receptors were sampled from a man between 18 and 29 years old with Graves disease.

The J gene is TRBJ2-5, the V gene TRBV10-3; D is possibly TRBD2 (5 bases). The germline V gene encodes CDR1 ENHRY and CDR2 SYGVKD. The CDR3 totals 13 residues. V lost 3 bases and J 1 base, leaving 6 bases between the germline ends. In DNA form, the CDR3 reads TGTGCCATCAGTGACGGGGTCCAAGAGACCCAGTACTTC. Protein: CAISDGVQETQYF.

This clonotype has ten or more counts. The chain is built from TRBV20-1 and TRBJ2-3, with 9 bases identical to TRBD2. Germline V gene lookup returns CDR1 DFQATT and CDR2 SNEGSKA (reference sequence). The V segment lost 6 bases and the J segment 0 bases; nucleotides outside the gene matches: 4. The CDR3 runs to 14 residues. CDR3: CSARTSASTDTQYF. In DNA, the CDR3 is TGCAGTGCACGGACTAGCGCGAGCACAGATACGCAGTATTTT.

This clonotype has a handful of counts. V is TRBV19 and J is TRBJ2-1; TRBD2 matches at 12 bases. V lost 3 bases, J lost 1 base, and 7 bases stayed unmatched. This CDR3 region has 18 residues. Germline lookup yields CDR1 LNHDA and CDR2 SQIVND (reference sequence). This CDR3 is CASSIRLAGVSSYNEQFF. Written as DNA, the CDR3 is TGTGCCAGTAGTATCCGACTAGCGGGAGTTAGTTCCTACAATGAGCAGTTCTTC.

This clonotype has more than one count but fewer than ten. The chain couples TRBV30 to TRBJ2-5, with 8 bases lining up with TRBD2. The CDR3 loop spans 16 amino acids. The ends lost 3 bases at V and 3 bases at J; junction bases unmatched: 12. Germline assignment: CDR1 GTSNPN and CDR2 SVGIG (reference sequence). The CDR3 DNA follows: TGTGCCTGGAGGCCCGGGACTAGTGAGTACAAAGAGACCCAGTACTTC. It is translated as CAWRPGTSEYKETQYF.

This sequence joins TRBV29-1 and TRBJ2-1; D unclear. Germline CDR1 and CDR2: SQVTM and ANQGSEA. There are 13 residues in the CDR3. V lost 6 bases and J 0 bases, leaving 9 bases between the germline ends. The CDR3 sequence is CSVVWASYNEQFF. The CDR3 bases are TGCAGCGTGGTCTGGGCCTCCTACAATGAGCAGTTCTTC.

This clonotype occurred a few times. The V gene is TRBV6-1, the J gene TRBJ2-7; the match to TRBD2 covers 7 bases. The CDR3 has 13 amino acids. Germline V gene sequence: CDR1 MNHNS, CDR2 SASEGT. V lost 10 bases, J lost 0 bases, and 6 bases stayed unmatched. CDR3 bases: TGTGCCACCGGGACTACCTTCTCCTACGAGCAGTACTTC. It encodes CATGTTFSYEQYF.

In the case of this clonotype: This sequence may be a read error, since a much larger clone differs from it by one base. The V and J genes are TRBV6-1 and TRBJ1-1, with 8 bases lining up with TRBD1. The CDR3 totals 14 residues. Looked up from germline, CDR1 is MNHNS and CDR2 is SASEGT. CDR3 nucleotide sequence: TGTGCCAGCAGCCGGCCAACAGGGGGAACTGAAGTTTTCTTT. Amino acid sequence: CASSRPTGGTEVFF.

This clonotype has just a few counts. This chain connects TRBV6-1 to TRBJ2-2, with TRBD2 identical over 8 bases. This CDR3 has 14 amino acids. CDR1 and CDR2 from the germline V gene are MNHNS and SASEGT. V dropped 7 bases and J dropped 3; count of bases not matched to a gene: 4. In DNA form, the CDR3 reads TGTGCCAGCAATCGAGCGGGAGACACCGGGGAGCTGTTTTTT. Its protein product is CASNRAGDTGELFF.

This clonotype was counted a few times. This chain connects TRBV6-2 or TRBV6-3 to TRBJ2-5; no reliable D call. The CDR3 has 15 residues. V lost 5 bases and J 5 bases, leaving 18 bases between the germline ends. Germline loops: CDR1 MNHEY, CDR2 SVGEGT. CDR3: CASSEFGGVGETQYF. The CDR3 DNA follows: TGTGCCAGCAGTGAATTCGGTGGGGTAGGGGAGACCCAGTACTTC.

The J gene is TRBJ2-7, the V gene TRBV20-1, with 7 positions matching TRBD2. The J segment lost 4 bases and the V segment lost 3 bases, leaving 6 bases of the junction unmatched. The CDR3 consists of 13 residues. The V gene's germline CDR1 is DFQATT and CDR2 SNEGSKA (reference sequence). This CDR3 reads CSASQVGGYEQYF. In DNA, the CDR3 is TGCAGTGCTAGTCAGGTCGGGGGGTACGAGCAGTACTTC.

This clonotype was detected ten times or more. CDR3 protein: CASSLGQGSNEQFF. CDR3 DNA: TGTGCCAGCAGTTTAGGACAGGGGTCCAATGAGCAGTTCTTC. The genes are TRBV12-3 or TRBV12-4 and TRBJ2-1; TRBD1 matches 8 bases. Trimming removed 1 base from V and 6 bases from J; junction bases left unmatched: 2. There are 14 residues in the CDR3.

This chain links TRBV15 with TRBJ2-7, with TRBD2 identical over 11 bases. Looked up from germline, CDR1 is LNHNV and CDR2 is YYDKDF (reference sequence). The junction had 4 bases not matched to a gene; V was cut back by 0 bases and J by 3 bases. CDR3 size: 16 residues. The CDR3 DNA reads TGTGCCACCAGCAGAGATCGTAGCGGGAGGGACTACGAGCAGTACTTC. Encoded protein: CATSRDRSGRDYEQYF.

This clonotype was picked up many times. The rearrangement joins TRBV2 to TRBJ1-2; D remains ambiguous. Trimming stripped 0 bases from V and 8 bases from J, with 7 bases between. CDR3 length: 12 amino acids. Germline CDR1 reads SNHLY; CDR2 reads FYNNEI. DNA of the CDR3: TGTGCCAGCAGTGAAGCGGGTGAAGGCTACACCTTC. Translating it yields CASSEAGEGYTF.

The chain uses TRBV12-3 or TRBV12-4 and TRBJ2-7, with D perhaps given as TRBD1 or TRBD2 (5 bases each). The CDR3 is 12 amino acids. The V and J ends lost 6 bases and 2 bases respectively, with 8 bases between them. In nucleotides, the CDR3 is TGTGCCAGCAGGGGACCGGCCTACGAGCAGTACTTC. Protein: CASRGPAYEQYF.

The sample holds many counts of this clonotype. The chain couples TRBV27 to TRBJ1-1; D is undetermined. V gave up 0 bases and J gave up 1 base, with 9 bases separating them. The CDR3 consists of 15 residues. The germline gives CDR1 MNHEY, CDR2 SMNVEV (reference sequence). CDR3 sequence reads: CASSLSELRNTEAFF. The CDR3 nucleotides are TGTGCCAGCAGTTTATCTGAGCTGCGGAACACTGAAGCTTTCTTT.

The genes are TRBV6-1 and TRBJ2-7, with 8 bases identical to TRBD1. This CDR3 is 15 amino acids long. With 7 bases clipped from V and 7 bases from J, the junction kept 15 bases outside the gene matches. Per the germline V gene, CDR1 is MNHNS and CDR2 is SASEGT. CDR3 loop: CASMGRDRSLREQYF. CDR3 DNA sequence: TGTGCCAGCATGGGAAGGGACAGGAGCCTCCGGGAGCAGTACTTC.

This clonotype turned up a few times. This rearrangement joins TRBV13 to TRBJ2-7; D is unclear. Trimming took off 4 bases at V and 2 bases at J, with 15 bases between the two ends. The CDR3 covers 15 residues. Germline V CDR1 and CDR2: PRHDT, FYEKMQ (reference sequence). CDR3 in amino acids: CASSSGSKEPYEQYF. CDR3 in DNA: TGTGCCAGCAGCTCCGGGTCGAAAGAACCCTACGAGCAGTACTTC.

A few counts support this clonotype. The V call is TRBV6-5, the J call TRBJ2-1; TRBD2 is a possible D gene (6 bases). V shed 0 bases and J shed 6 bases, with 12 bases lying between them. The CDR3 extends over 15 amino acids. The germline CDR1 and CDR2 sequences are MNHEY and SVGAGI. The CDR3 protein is CASSYSRLVLNEQFF. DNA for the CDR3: TGTGCCAGCAGTTACTCGAGACTAGTTCTCAATGAGCAGTTCTTC.

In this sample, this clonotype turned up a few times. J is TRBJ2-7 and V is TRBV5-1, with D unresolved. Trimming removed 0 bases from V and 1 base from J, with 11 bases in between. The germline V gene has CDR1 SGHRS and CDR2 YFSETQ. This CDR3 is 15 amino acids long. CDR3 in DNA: TGCGCCAGCAGCTTGGGCAGCCCTTCTTCCTACGAGCAGTACTTC. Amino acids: CASSLGSPSSYEQYF. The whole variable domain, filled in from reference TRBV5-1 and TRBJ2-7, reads KAGVTQTPRYLIKTRGQQVTLSCSPISGHRSVSWYQQTPGQGLQFLFEYFSETQRNKGNFPGRFSGRQFSNSRSEMNVSTLELGDSALYLCASSLGSPSSYEQYFGPGTRLTVT.

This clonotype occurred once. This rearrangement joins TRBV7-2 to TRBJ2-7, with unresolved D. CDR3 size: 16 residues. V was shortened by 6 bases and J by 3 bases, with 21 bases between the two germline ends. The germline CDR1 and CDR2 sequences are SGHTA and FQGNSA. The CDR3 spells CASSSHLSSSLYEQYF. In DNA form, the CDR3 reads TGTGCCAGCAGTAGCCATCTTAGTTCCTCCCTCTACGAGCAGTACTTC.

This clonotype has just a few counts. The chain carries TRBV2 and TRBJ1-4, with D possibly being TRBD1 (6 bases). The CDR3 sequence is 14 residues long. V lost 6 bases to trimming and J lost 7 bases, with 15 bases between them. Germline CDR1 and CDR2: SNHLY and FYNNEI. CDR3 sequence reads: CASRGQLRGEKLFF. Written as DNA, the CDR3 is TGTGCCAGCAGAGGACAACTCAGGGGTGAAAAACTGTTTTTT.

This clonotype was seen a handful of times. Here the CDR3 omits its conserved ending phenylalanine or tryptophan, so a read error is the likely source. CDR3 DNA: TGTGCCAGCAGTTACTCGGGAGGGGGTTATTCACCCCTCCACATT. This sequence encodes CASSYSGGGYSPLHI. The chain links TRBV6-5 to TRBJ1-6; D may be TRBD1 (6 bases). The CDR3 contains 15 residues. V lost 0 bases and J 8 bases, leaving 11 bases between the germline ends. CDR1 is MNHEY, CDR2 SVGAGI, per germline.